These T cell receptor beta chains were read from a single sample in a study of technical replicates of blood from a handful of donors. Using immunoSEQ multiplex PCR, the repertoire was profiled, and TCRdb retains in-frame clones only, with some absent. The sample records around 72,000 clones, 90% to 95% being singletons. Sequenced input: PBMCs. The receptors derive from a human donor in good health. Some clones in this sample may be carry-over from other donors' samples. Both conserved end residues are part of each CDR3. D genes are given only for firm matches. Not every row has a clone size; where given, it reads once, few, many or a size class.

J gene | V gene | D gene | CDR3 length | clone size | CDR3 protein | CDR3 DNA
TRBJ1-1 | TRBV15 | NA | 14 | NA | CATSRDPGAPEAFF | TGTGCCACCAGCAGGGACCCAGGGGCCCCTGAAGCTTTCTTT
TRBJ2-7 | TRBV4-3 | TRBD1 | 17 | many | CASSPGTASSRSYEQYF | TGCGCCAGCAGCCCAGGGACAGCGTCTAGCCGATCCTACGAGCAGTACTTC
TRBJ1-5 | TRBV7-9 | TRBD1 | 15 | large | CASSPVTGVDQPQHF | TGTGCCAGCAGCCCCGTTACAGGGGTGGATCAGCCCCAGCATTTT
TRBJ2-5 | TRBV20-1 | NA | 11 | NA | CSLAGVETQYF | TGCAGTTTGGCAGGGGTGGAGACCCAGTACTTC
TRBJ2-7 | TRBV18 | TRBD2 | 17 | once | CASSPSLGAGGPGEQYF | TGTGCCAGCTCACCCTCCCTGGGAGCGGGAGGGCCGGGCGAGCAGTACTTC
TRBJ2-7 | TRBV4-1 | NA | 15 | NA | CASSQGERAFYEQYF | TGCGCCAGCAGCCAGGGGGAGCGGGCCTTCTACGAGCAGTACTTC
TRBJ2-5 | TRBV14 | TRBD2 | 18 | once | CASSQPALPSGAQETQYF | TGTGCCAGCAGCCAACCCGCTCTTCCTAGCGGAGCCCAAGAGACCCAGTACTTC
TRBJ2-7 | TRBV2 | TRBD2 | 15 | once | CASKGLAGVSYEQYF | TGTGCCAGCAAAGGACTAGCGGGGGTATCCTACGAGCAGTACTTC
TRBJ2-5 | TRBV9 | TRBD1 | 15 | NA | CASSPGQGAGETQYF | TGTGCCAGCAGTCCGGGACAGGGGGCCGGAGAGACCCAGTACTTC
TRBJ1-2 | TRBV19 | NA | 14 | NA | CASSIQQGDYGYTF | TGTGCCAGTAGTATTCAACAGGGAGACTATGGCTACACCTTC
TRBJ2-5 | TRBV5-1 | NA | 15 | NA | CASSLLPGVQETQYF | TGCGCCAGCAGCTTATTACCGGGGGTCCAAGAGACCCAGTACTTC
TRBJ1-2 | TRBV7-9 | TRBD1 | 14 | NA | CASSPGTGPGGYTF | TGTGCCAGCAGCCCAGGGACAGGTCCGGGCGGCTACACCTTC
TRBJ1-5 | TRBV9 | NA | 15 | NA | CASSVAGRVNQPQHF | TGTGCCAGCAGCGTAGCTGGCAGGGTGAATCAGCCCCAGCATTTT
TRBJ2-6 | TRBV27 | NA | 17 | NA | CASGPIFWGTGANVLTF | TGTGCCAGCGGCCCTATTTTTTGGGGCACTGGGGCCAACGTCCTGACTTTC
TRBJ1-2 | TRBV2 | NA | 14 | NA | CASRRSQGLEGYTF | TGTGCCAGCAGGAGGTCGCAGGGTCTTGAAGGCTACACCTTC
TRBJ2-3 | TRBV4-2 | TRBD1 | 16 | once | CASSQGDSSYTDTQYF | TGTGCCAGCAGCCAGGGGGACAGTTCTTACACAGATACGCAGTATTTT
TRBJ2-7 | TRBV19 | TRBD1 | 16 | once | CASSRTGAQKGREQYF | TGTGCCAGTAGTCGTACAGGGGCCCAGAAAGGCCGTGAGCAGTACTTC
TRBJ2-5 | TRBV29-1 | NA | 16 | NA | CSVERYAASLQETQYF | TGCAGCGTTGAAAGGTACGCGGCTAGCCTCCAAGAGACCCAGTACTTC
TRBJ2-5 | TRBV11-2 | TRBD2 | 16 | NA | CASSSGLAGRQETQYF | TGTGCCAGCAGCTCGGGACTAGCGGGACGCCAAGAGACCCAGTACTTC
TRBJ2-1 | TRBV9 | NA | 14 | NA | CASSSRTAYNEQFF | TGTGCCAGCAGCTCCCGGACAGCCTACAATGAGCAGTTCTTC
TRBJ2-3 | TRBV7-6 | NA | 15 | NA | CASSQGDRSTDTQYF | TGTGCCAGCAGCCAAGGAGACCGCTCCACAGATACGCAGTATTTT
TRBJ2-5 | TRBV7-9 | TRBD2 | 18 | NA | CASSLALGAAGDLGTQYF | TGTGCCAGCAGCTTAGCGCTAGGGGCAGCGGGAGATCTTGGGACCCAGTACTTC
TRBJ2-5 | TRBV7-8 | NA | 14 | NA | CASSLVAGGETQYF | TGTGCCAGCAGCCTAGTGGCTGGTGGAGAGACCCAGTACTTC
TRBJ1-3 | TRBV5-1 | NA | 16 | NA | CASSRSTAGSGNTIYF | TGCGCCAGCAGCCGCTCGACAGCGGGATCTGGAAACACCATATATTTT
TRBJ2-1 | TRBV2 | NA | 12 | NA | CASSQQGGEQFF | TGTGCCAGCAGCCAACAGGGTGGGGAGCAGTTCTTC
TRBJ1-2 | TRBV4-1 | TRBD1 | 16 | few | CASSQGGGDRIYGYTF | TGCGCCAGCAGCCAAGGAGGAGGGGACAGAATCTATGGCTACACCTTC
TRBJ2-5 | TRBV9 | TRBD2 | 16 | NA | CASSVGVSGGQETQYF | TGTGCCAGCAGCGTAGGGGTTAGCGGGGGGCAAGAGACCCAGTACTTC
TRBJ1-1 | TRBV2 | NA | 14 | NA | CASSVGGGNTEAFF | TGTGCCAGCAGTGTGGGTGGCGGGAACACTGAAGCTTTCTTT
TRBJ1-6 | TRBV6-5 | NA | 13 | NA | CASGTIENSPLHF | TGTGCCAGCGGAACTATAGAAAATTCACCCCTCCACTTT
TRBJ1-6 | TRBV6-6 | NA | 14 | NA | CASSLIQNNSPLHF | TGTGCCAGCAGTTTGATACAGAACAATTCACCCCTCCACTTT
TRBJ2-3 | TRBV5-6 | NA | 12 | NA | CASRGGPDTQYF | TGTGCCAGCAGGGGGGGTCCAGATACGCAGTATTTT
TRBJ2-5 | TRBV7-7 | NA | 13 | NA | CASSPQGGQTQYF | TGTGCCAGCAGCCCACAGGGCGGCCAGACCCAGTACTTC
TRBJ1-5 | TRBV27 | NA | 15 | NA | CASSSGWGLNQPQHF | TGTGCCAGCAGTTCTGGATGGGGCCTCAATCAGCCCCAGCATTTT
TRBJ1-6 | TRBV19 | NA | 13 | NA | CASTYSGNSPLHF | TGTGCCAGTACCTACTCAGGGAATTCACCCCTCCACTTT
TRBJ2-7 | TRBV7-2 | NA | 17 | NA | CASSLGQANTASYEQYF | TGTGCCAGCAGCTTAGGACAGGCGAACACTGCCTCCTACGAGCAGTACTTC
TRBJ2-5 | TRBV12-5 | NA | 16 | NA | CASGSGQGAGQETQYF | TGTGCTAGTGGTTCAGGGCAAGGGGCTGGCCAAGAGACCCAGTACTTC
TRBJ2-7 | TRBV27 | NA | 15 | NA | CASSLWSRSSYEQYF | TGTGCCAGCAGTTTATGGTCCAGGTCGTCCTACGAGCAGTACTTC
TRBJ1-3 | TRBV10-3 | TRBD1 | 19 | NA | CAISESHAYRGPSGNTIYF | TGTGCCATCAGTGAGTCCCACGCCTACAGGGGGCCCTCTGGAAACACCATATATTTT
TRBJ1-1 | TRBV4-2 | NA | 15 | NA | CASSQETGTNTEAFF | TGTGCCAGCAGCCAAGAGACGGGAACGAACACTGAAGCTTTCTTT
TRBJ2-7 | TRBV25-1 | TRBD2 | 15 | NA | CASRRLAGGIYEQYF | TGTGCCAGCAGGAGACTAGCGGGAGGGATATACGAGCAGTACTTC
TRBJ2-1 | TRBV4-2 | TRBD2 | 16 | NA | CASSQEGLAGGGEQFF | TGTGCCAGCAGCCAAGAGGGACTAGCGGGAGGGGGTGAGCAGTTCTTC
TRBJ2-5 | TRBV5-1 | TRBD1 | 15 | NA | CASSLDGRGTETQYF | TGCGCCAGCAGCTTGGATGGCAGGGGGACGGAGACCCAGTACTTC
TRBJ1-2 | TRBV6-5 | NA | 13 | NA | CASSWTPNYGYTF | TGTGCCAGCAGTTGGACACCTAACTATGGCTACACCTTC
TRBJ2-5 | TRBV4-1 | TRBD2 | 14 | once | CASSQLADQETQYF | TGCGCCAGCAGCCAACTAGCGGATCAAGAGACCCAGTACTTC
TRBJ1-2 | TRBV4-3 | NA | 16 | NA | CASSQVRGGVLSGYTF | TGCGCCAGCAGCCAAGTCCGGGGGGGAGTCCTCTCTGGCTACACCTTC
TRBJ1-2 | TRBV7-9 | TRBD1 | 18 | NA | CASSLARDRGDMGYGYTF | TGTGCCAGCAGCTTAGCGCGGGACAGGGGAGATATGGGGTATGGCTACACCTTC
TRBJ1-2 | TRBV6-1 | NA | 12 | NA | CASSEAQNSLTF | TGTGCCAGCAGTGAAGCGCAGAACAGTCTTACCTTC
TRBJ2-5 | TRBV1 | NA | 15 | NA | CTSSQVPQYQETQYF | TGCACCAGCAGCCAAGTCCCCCAGTACCAAGAGACCCAGTACTTC
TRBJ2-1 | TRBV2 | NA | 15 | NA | CASRPLASSYNEQFF | TGTGCCAGCAGGCCCCTAGCGAGTTCCTACAATGAGCAGTTCTTC
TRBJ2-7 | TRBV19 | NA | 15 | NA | CASTDVAQGRNEQYF | TGTGCCAGTACCGACGTCGCCCAGGGAAGGAACGAGCAGTACTTC
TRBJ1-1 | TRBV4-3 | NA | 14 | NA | CASSQDFMNTEAFF | TGCGCCAGCAGCCAAGATTTCATGAACACTGAAGCTTTCTTT
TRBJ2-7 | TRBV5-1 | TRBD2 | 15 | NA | CASSLVSSGSREQYF | TGCGCCAGCAGCCTGGTGTCTAGCGGGAGTCGAGAGCAGTACTTC
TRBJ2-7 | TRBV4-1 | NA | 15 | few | CASSQDWGTDYEQYF | TGCGCCAGCAGCCAAGACTGGGGGACTGACTACGAGCAGTACTTC